The 32 T cell receptor beta chains below come from one sample, sequenced in a study of beta chain features in type 1 diabetes. The investigators reverse transcribed all of the isolated RNA, so they sequenced expressed TCRB transcripts. TCRdb's table, derived via immunoSEQ multiplex PCR, lists solely in-frame clones and lacks some. This table holds 300,000 to 350,000 clones, 8% found once. What was sequenced was central memory CD4+ T cells from blood. These receptors all come from a woman aged 18-29 years in good health.

The table lists this clone with a few counts. V and J are TRBV7-2 and TRBJ2-1, with TRBD2 identical over 12 bases. Trimming cost V 4 bases and J 5 bases; bases outside gene matches: 3. Germline V gene data show CDR1 as SGHTA and CDR2 as FQGNSA. The CDR3 extends over 15 amino acids. The CDR3 spells CASSWTSGTNNEQFF. CDR3 sequence (DNA): TGTGCCAGCAGCTGGACTAGCGGGACAAACAATGAGCAGTTCTTC.

At least ten counts were recorded for this clone. The chain couples TRBV10-3 to TRBJ2-5; 7 bases align to TRBD1. This CDR3 is built from 14 residues. Trimming took 6 bases from V and 5 from J; bases not matched to a gene: 9. CDR1 ENHRY and CDR2 SYGVKD come from the germline V gene. In DNA, the CDR3 is TGTGCCATCAGGGAAGACAGGGCTGGCGAGACCCAGTACTTC. Protein: CAIREDRAGETQYF.

Of note for this clone: The junction differs from germline at one of its ends, possibly a read error. CDR3 residues: CASSLSGRQDTQYF. The CDR3 nucleotides are TGTGCTAGCAGCTTATCCGGGAGGCAGGATACGCAGTATTTT. The chain has TRBV7-7 and TRBJ2-3; 7 bases match TRBD2. The CDR3 is made up of 14 amino acids. From germline, CDR1 is SSHAT and CDR2 FNYEAQ (reference sequence).

The sample holds many counts of this clone. This chain uses TRBV9 with TRBJ2-7; 9 bases fit TRBD1. The length of the CDR3 is 15 residues. The J segment lost 2 bases and the V segment lost 0 bases, leaving 3 bases of the junction unmatched. Germline CDR1 SGDLS, CDR2 YYNGEE. CDR3 sequence: CASSVAGDRAYEQYF. CDR3 nucleotides: TGTGCCAGCAGCGTAGCCGGGGACAGGGCCTACGAGCAGTACTTC.

V is TRBV28 and J is TRBJ2-2; D possibly corresponds to TRBD1 (6 bases). The germline V and J ends were trimmed by 2 bases and 9 bases, with 10 bases remaining between them. Germline CDR1 is MDHEN and CDR2 is SYDVKM. The CDR3 covers 13 residues. The CDR3 DNA reads TGTGCCAGCAGTTTAACCGGGACAAGGGAGCTGTTTTTT. It yields the protein CASSLTGTRELFF.

This clone has more than one count but fewer than ten. The rearrangement links TRBV2 to TRBJ1-4, with D possibly being TRBD1 (6 bases). Germline V gene data show CDR1 as SNHLY and CDR2 as FYNNEI. This CDR3 is built from 15 residues. V shed 0 bases and J shed 5 bases, with 10 bases lying between them. The CDR3 DNA reads TGTGCCAGCAGTGAAGCGCTAGGACAGAATGAAAAACTGTTTTTT. Translation: CASSEALGQNEKLFF.

The J gene is TRBJ1-4, the V gene TRBV11-2, with 7 positions matching TRBD1. The length of the CDR3 is 14 residues. From germline, CDR1 is SGHAT and CDR2 FQNNGV. J gave up 8 bases and V 8 bases, and 11 bases lay outside the gene matches. The DNA of the CDR3 is TGTGCCAGCGGACCCGGGACAGTTCGGGAAAAACTGTTTTTT. Translated: CASGPGTVREKLFF.

The chain carries TRBV6-5 and TRBJ1-2, with D possibly TRBD1 on 6 matching bases. The CDR3 sequence is 13 residues long. Trimming cost V 6 bases and J 7 bases, with 15 bases left between them. Germline V gives CDR1 MNHEY, CDR2 SVGAGI. The CDR3 sequence: CASRTDRTGGYTF. The CDR3 DNA follows: TGTGCCAGCAGAACCGACAGGACGGGTGGCTACACCTTC.

This clone has more than one count but fewer than ten. The J gene is TRBJ2-7, the V gene TRBV7-2; TRBD2 matches at 15 bases. The trim removed 5 bases at V and 2 bases at J, leaving 4 bases unmatched. CDR1 SGHTA and CDR2 FQGNSA come from the germline V gene. The CDR3 totals 16 residues. DNA of the CDR3: TGTGCCAGCAGCGGACTAGCGGGAGGGTGGACCTACGAGCAGTACTTC. It encodes CASSGLAGGWTYEQYF.

The chain links TRBV2 to TRBJ2-1; no firm D call. The ends were cut back, 4 bases at V and 13 bases at J, with 11 bases in the middle. This CDR3 is 11 amino acids long. CDR1 SNHLY and CDR2 FYNNEI come from the germline V gene. CDR3 bases: TGTGCCAGCAGTGTGGCGCTAGTTCAGTTCTTC. It translates to CASSVALVQFF.

This clone came up a few times. The chain joins TRBV11-2 to TRBJ2-7; perhaps TRBD2 as D (5 bases). Between the trimmed V and J ends, which lost 7 bases and 0 bases, there was a span of 10 bases. Germline CDR1 reads SGHAT; CDR2 reads FQNNGV. The CDR3 extends over 13 amino acids. The CDR3 loop reads CASNPGGSYEQYF. In DNA form, the CDR3 reads TGTGCCAGCAACCCTGGAGGCTCCTACGAGCAGTACTTC.

This clone came up a few times. The chain's CDR3 is CASSIKGGTNTGELFF. CDR3 bases: TGTGCCAGTAGTATAAAGGGAGGGACGAACACCGGGGAGCTGTTTTTT. The rearrangement joins TRBV19 to TRBJ2-2; 7 positions agree with TRBD2. J lost 0 bases, V lost 2 bases, and 3 bases had no gene match. The CDR3 has 16 amino acids. Germline lookup yields CDR1 LNHDA and CDR2 SQIVND (reference sequence). The whole variable domain, filled in from reference TRBV19 and TRBJ2-2, reads DGGITQSPKYLFRKEGQNVTLSCEQNLNHDAMYWYRQDPGQGLRLIYYSQIVNDFQKGDIAEGYSVSREKKESFPLTVTSAQKNPTAFYLCASSIKGGTNTGELFFGEGSRLTVL.

This clone was detected only a few times. The chain employs TRBV7-9 and TRBJ2-2, with D perhaps matching TRBD1 (7 bases). The V end was cut by 5 bases, the J end by 7 bases, with 20 bases between. The CDR3 is 16 amino acids. CDR1 and CDR2 (germline): SEHNR, FQNEAQ (reference sequence). CDR3 in DNA: TGTGCCAGCAGCCAAGAGAGGCCAGGGGGAGGCGGGGAGCTGTTTTTT. This codes for CASSQERPGGGGELFF.

This clone was seen a handful of times. Other nucleotide sequences from this sample produce the same CDR3. The chain links TRBV7-9 to TRBJ2-5; TRBD1 matches 7 bases. The length of the CDR3 is 14 residues. Trimming at V came to 5 bases and at J to 2 bases, leaving 5 bases not matched to a gene. Germline V gene sequence: CDR1 SEHNR, CDR2 FQNEAQ (reference sequence). CDR3 sequence: CASSPRTGQETQYF. DNA for the CDR3: TGTGCCAGCAGCCCTCGGACAGGACAAGAGACCCAGTACTTC.

This chain joins TRBV2 and TRBJ1-2, with a tentative D call TRBD1 (5 bases). V dropped 5 bases and J dropped 6 bases, with 16 bases sitting between them. The CDR3 covers 14 residues. CDR1 and CDR2 (germline): SNHLY, FYNNEI. For the CDR3, the DNA is TGTGCCAGCAGTTGGGCCTGGGGGGAGGATGGCTACACCTTC. This translates into CASSWAWGEDGYTF.

This clone occurred a few times. It is unclear where the CDR3 begins or ends on the DNA, so no DNA is shown, and the CDR3 is as TCRdb lists it. The rearrangement joins TRBV6-6 to TRBJ1-2. The CDR3 comprises 11 residues, both ends counted. Germline V gives CDR1 MNHNY, CDR2 SVGAGI (reference sequence). CDR3 region: CASILDYGYTF.

The table lists this clone with many counts. DNA for the CDR3: TGTGCCAGCAGCTTAACCATTTTGGAAACGCAGTATTTT. Translation gives CASSLTILETQYF. The chain has TRBV7-3 and TRBJ2-3; D ambiguous. CDR1 and CDR2 (germline): SGHTA, FQGTGA. The ends were cut back, 0 bases at V and 9 bases at J, with 10 bases in the middle. CDR3 length: 13 residues.

This clone showed up just a few times. The chain carries TRBV7-2 and TRBJ1-1; D not resolved. The CDR3 has 14 residues. Germline CDR1 is SGHTA and CDR2 is FQGNSA. With 3 bases removed from V and 4 bases from J, the gap between germline ends came to 12 bases. The CDR3 sequence: CASSFGVLGTEAFF. The DNA for the CDR3 is TGTGCCAGCAGCTTCGGGGTTTTGGGCACTGAAGCTTTCTTT. Filled out from reference TRBV7-2 and TRBJ1-1, the complete variable domain reads GAGVSQSPSNKVTEKGKDVELRCDPISGHTALYWYRQSLGQGLEFLIYFQGNSAPDKSGLPSDRFSAERTGGSVSTLTIQRTQQEDSAVYLCASSFGVLGTEAFFGQGTRLTVV.

V is TRBV29-1 and J is TRBJ1-1; no clear D gene. The CDR3 sequence is 11 residues long. Trimming took off 6 bases at V and 1 base at J, with 6 bases between the two ends. The V gene's germline CDR1 is SQVTM and CDR2 ANQGSEA. The CDR3 loop is CSVRKNTEAFF. The CDR3 DNA reads as TGCAGCGTCAGGAAGAACACTGAAGCTTTCTTT.

This clone was detected only a few times. This chain uses TRBV5-1 with TRBJ2-4, with a tentative D call TRBD1 (6 bases). This CDR3 has 12 amino acids. Germline V CDR1 and CDR2: SGHRS, YFSETQ. With 3 bases removed from V and 6 bases from J, the gap between germline ends came to 7 bases. The CDR3 sequence: CASSWDTNIQYF. Here the CDR3 DNA reads TGCGCCAGCAGCTGGGACACAAACATTCAGTACTTC.

The sample holds a few counts of this clone. V gene TRBV6-6 combines with J gene TRBJ1-2; 8 nucleotides line up with TRBD1. The length of the CDR3 is 11 residues. CDR1 is MNHNY, CDR2 SVGAGI, per germline (reference sequence). With V trimmed by 6 bases and J by 7 bases, 1 base remained unmatched. Here the CDR3 reads CASSTGGGYTF. In DNA form, the CDR3 reads TGTGCCAGCAGCACAGGGGGTGGCTACACCTTC.

This clone was counted between two and nine times. The CDR3 nucleotides read TGTGCCAGCAGCCAAATCGGTCTAGGACGGTTCGCGAACACCGGGGAGCTGTTTTTT. It encodes CASSQIGLGRFANTGELFF. The V and J genes are TRBV4-2 and TRBJ2-2; D unclear. V shed 2 bases and J shed 0 bases, with 19 bases lying between them. This CDR3 has 19 residues. Germline assignment: CDR1 LGHNA and CDR2 YNFKEQ.

This clone was seen repeatedly, ten times or more. The chain uses TRBV9 and TRBJ2-2; TRBD2 might be the D (6 bases). V was pared by 3 bases and J by 1 base, with 10 bases between. This CDR3 contains 15 residues. Germline V gives CDR1 SGDLS, CDR2 YYNGEE. The CDR3 DNA is TGTGCCAGCAGCGCGGGACTCCAGAACACCGGGGAGCTGTTTTTT. Translating it yields CASSAGLQNTGELFF.

The gene calls are TRBV27 and TRBJ2-5; D is undetermined. Per germline, CDR1 MNHEY and CDR2 SMNVEV (reference sequence). V was shortened by 5 bases and J by 8 bases, with 15 bases between the two germline ends. The CDR3 is 13 residues long. The CDR3 region is CASSDQARTTQYF. CDR3 nucleotide sequence: TGTGCCAGCAGTGACCAAGCCAGGACCACCCAGTACTTC.

The chain combines TRBV15 with TRBJ2-1; TRBD2 matches at 7 bases. The CDR3 loop spans 16 amino acids. In germline, CDR1 is LNHNV, CDR2 YYDKDF (reference sequence). V was pared by 1 base and J by 2 bases, with 5 bases of the junction left unmatched. The CDR3 region is CATSRAIGTTYNEQFF. The CDR3 DNA reads as TGTGCCACCAGCAGAGCCATAGGGACTACCTACAATGAGCAGTTCTTC.

J is TRBJ2-3 and V is TRBV9, with D tentatively TRBD2 (6 bases). V lost 0 bases, J lost 1 base, and 12 bases lay in between. Looked up from germline, CDR1 is SGDLS and CDR2 is YYNGEE. CDR3 length: 16 amino acids. The CDR3 DNA reads TGTGCCAGCAGCGTAGGACCCCGCGGGGGCACAGATACGCAGTATTTT. It yields the protein CASSVGPRGGTDTQYF.

Note on this clone: The junction differs from germline at one of its ends, possibly a read error. The genes are TRBV11-2 and TRBJ2-7, with D hard to call. Looked up from germline, CDR1 is SGHAT and CDR2 is FQNNGV. This CDR3 contains 15 residues. CDR3 nucleotide sequence: TGTGCCAGCAGCTCCCCCAGGCTAATCTCCCACGAGCAGTACTTC. Amino acids: CASSSPRLISHEQYF.

This clone came up a few times. The chain couples TRBV4-3 to TRBJ1-6; D is unresolved. This CDR3 contains 15 residues. In germline, CDR1 is LGHNA, CDR2 YSLEER. V gave up 0 bases and J gave up 10 bases, with 13 bases separating them. The CDR3: CASSQDFGGRSPLHF. In nucleotides, the CDR3 is TGCGCCAGCAGCCAAGATTTCGGTGGTAGATCACCCCTCCACTTT.

CDR3 nucleotide sequence: TGTGCTAGTGGCTCCGGGACTAGCGGGACCGGAGAGACCCAGTACTTC. Amino acid sequence: CASGSGTSGTGETQYF. The V and J genes are TRBV12-5 and TRBJ2-5; 13 nucleotides agree with TRBD2. V trimming: 6 bases; J trimming: 4 bases; junction bases outside the gene matches: 8. Germline values: CDR1 LGHNT, CDR2 FRNRAP. This CDR3 comprises 16 residues.

This clone was seen ten or more times. This chain joins TRBV10-3 and TRBJ1-2; D ambiguous. Looked up from germline, CDR1 is ENHRY and CDR2 is SYGVKD. The CDR3 runs 13 residues. Trimming shortened V by 2 bases and J by 2 bases, and 6 bases separated the two germline ends. For the CDR3, the DNA is TGTGCCATCAGTGAGGGCCAAAACTATGGCTACACCTTC. Its translation is CAISEGQNYGYTF.

The V and J genes are TRBV28 and TRBJ2-3; 8 bases are a match to TRBD2. Looked up from germline, CDR1 is MDHEN and CDR2 is SYDVKM. Trimming cost V 7 bases and J 3 bases; bases outside gene matches: 3. This CDR3 has 13 residues. The CDR3 is CASIPSGTDTQYF. In DNA, the CDR3 is TGTGCCAGCATCCCTAGCGGGACAGATACGCAGTATTTT.

The chain has TRBV7-6 and TRBJ1-1; possible D gene TRBD1, 5 bases. Germline V gene lookup returns CDR1 SGHVS and CDR2 FNYEAQ. The CDR3 covers 13 residues. Trimming removed 5 bases at V and 6 bases at J, with 13 bases between. This CDR3 is CASSPVPGPEAFF. CDR3 coding DNA: TGTGCCAGCAGCCCTGTACCGGGGCCTGAAGCTTTCTTT.